What follows are 14 T cell receptor beta chains derived from one specimen sequenced in a study of T cells after yellow fever vaccination. Each CDR3 protein gets one entry after TCRdb re-called the 5' RACE reads with MiXCR. The table includes about 340,000 distinct CDR3 sequences, roughly an eighth detected once. The sample here was CD4+ T cells sorted from PBMCs, taken 15 days after the yellow fever booster vaccination. The receptors were gathered from a young man who received the YFV17D yellow fever vaccine.

This clonotype was seen only a few times. The chain couples TRBV7-2 to TRBJ2-3, with 8 positions matching TRBD2. The V gene end was trimmed by 5 bases and the J gene end by 2 bases; junction bases not matched to a gene: 9. The length of the CDR3 is 16 residues. CDR1 is SGHTA and CDR2 is FQGNSA in the germline V gene. This CDR3 reads CASSPRARGDTDTQYF. For the CDR3, the DNA is TGTGCCAGCAGCCCTCGGGCGCGGGGGGACACAGATACGCAGTATTTT.

The CDR3 DNA is TGTGCCAGCAGGCCTCCGGGACTAGTGCCAGATACGCAGTATTTT. Translation gives CASRPPGLVPDTQYF. V gene TRBV6-1 combines with J gene TRBJ2-3, with TRBD2 matching over 8 bases. The CDR3 length is 15 residues. V lost 6 bases to trimming and J lost 4 bases; unmatched junction nucleotides: 9. Germline V CDR1 and CDR2: MNHNS, SASEGT.

This sequence joins TRBV4-3 and TRBJ2-5; no firm D call. Germline CDR1 is LGHNA and CDR2 is YSLEER. The CDR3 totals 13 residues. The ends were cut back, 2 bases at V and 5 bases at J, with 9 bases in the middle. The CDR3 region has the DNA TGCGCCAGCAGCCAACGTCTCCGGGAGACCCAGTACTTC. This sequence encodes CASSQRLRETQYF.

This clonotype was picked up a small number of times. CDR3: CSAPNRDRAGYTF. The CDR3 DNA is TGCAGTGCCCCGAACCGGGACCGAGCTGGCTACACCTTC. This sequence joins TRBV20-1 and TRBJ1-2; tentatively, D is TRBD1 (5 bases). This CDR3 region has 13 residues. Trimming cost V 6 bases and J 7 bases, with 18 bases left between them. Germline assignment: CDR1 DFQATT and CDR2 SNEGSKA (reference sequence).

This clonotype showed up just a few times. The chain has TRBV5-8 and TRBJ1-5, with D possibly matching TRBD1 (5 bases). V was trimmed by 1 base and J by 7 bases, leaving 12 bases between them. Germline V CDR1 and CDR2: SGHTS, YDEGEE. The CDR3 consists of 14 residues. CDR3 protein: CASSLRLGDQPQHF. Here the CDR3 DNA reads TGTGCCAGCAGCTTGCGTTTGGGGGACCAGCCCCAGCATTTT.

This clonotype was picked up a small number of times. This chain connects TRBV5-1 to TRBJ1-4, with D perhaps matching TRBD1 (6 bases). This CDR3 comprises 13 residues. V lost 2 bases, J lost 6 bases, and 8 bases lay in between. CDR1 is SGHRS and CDR2 is YFSETQ in the germline V gene. The CDR3 region is CASSFTGYEKLFF. In nucleotides, the CDR3 is TGCGCCAGCAGCTTCACAGGGTATGAAAAACTGTTTTTT.

This clonotype has just a few counts. This rearrangement joins TRBV20-1 to TRBJ2-1; tentatively, D is TRBD2 (6 bases). The CDR3 spans 15 residues. V was cut by 4 bases and J by 2 bases, with 15 bases left in between. Germline V gives CDR1 DFQATT, CDR2 SNEGSKA (reference sequence). In nucleotides, the CDR3 is TGCAGTGCTATTCGTGGCGGGACCACCTACAATGAGCAGTTCTTC. Protein product: CSAIRGGTTYNEQFF.

The rearrangement uses TRBV7-2 and TRBJ2-2; 8 nucleotides match TRBD2. The CDR3 consists of 15 residues. Germline CDR1 reads SGHTA; CDR2 reads FQGNSA. V dropped 2 bases and J dropped 8; count of bases not matched to a gene: 7. The chain's CDR3 is CASSLRLASGGELFF. The CDR3 bases are TGTGCCAGCAGCTTAAGACTAGCGAGCGGAGGGGAGCTGTTTTTT.

This clonotype was counted ten times or more. The chain couples TRBV9 to TRBJ2-2, with D possibly TRBD1 on 5 matching bases. Germline lookup yields CDR1 SGDLS and CDR2 YYNGEE. Trimming took off 0 bases at V and 0 bases at J, with 9 bases between the two ends. This CDR3 spans 16 amino acids. The chain's CDR3 is CASSVDWTPNTGELFF. The CDR3 coding sequence is TGTGCCAGCAGCGTAGATTGGACACCGAACACCGGGGAGCTGTTTTTT.

This clonotype was picked up a small number of times. The gene calls are TRBV3-1 and TRBJ1-5; no reliable D call. CDR3 length equals 13 residues. Germline V gene lookup returns CDR1 LGHDT and CDR2 YNNKEL (reference sequence). V was trimmed by 3 bases and J by 5 bases, leaving 8 bases between them. The CDR3 DNA follows: TGTGCCAGCAGCCAGATACTAGATCAGCCCCAGCATTTT. Translating it yields CASSQILDQPQHF.

The V and J genes are TRBV9 and TRBJ2-3; no clear D. Germline V CDR1 and CDR2: SGDLS, YYNGEE. Trimming removed 1 base at V and 2 bases at J, with 8 bases between. The CDR3 length is 14 residues. CDR3 protein: CASSVRANTDTQYF. The CDR3 DNA sequence: TGTGCCAGCAGCGTAAGAGCTAACACAGATACGCAGTATTTT. Full variable domain (outside the CDR3, taken from reference TRBV9 and TRBJ2-3): DSGVTQTPKHLITATGQRVTLRCSPRSGDLSVYWYQQSLDQGLQFLIQYYNGEERAKGNILERFSAQQFPDLHSELNLSSLELGDSALYFCASSVRANTDTQYFGPGTRLTVL.

This clonotype has more than one count but fewer than ten. V is TRBV24-1 and J is TRBJ2-5, with 7 positions matching TRBD2. The V and J ends lost 9 bases and 2 bases, in that order; junction bases with no gene match: 8. Germline CDR1 and CDR2: KGHDR and SFDVKD. The CDR3 consists of 14 residues. The CDR3: CATGAGEEQETQYF. CDR3 nucleotides: TGTGCCACCGGTGCGGGGGAGGAACAAGAGACCCAGTACTTC.

This clonotype was counted only a few times. The rearrangement links TRBV20-1 to TRBJ2-7; D may be TRBD1 (5 bases). Germline CDR1 and CDR2: DFQATT and SNEGSKA (reference sequence). This CDR3 contains 15 residues. V lost 0 bases and J lost 1, with 13 bases in between. CDR3: CSARDPLRTSYEQYF. CDR3 nucleotide sequence: TGCAGTGCTAGAGATCCCCTCCGGACATCCTACGAGCAGTACTTC.

This chain joins TRBV19 and TRBJ2-3, with D possibly matching TRBD2 (7 bases). The CDR3 has 17 residues. Trimming pared 6 bases from V and 0 bases from J, leaving 19 bases between. The germline V gene has CDR1 LNHDA and CDR2 SQIVND (reference sequence). The CDR3 region has the DNA TGTGCCAGTAGGGGCGGGGGCCCGACCAGTAGCACAGATACGCAGTATTTT. This translates into CASRGGGPTSSTDTQYF.